The entry below describes one T cell receptor beta chain. Its antigen remains unidentified. Clones were read by immunoSEQ multiplex PCR, and TCRdb kept only the in-frame ones, dropping some. Here the sample spans hundreds of thousands of clones, roughly 90% being singletons. This specimen comes from a study of Ad26.COV2.S vaccination and SARS-CoV-2 variants. About the study: The donor participated in the COV1001 trial, in its Ad26.COV2.S arm. Study-level results: Total T cell responses may have been underestimated by the TCR breadth and depth analyses.

Stated treatment: approximately 18 received Ad26.COV2.S at low or high dose, single or two shots; 5 received placebo; per-sample allocation not given. Sample collection was performed on day 63 after the first vaccine or placebo injection. J gave up 5 bases and V 4 bases, and 12 bases lay outside the gene matches. This CDR3 spans 16 amino acids. CDR1 and CDR2 from the germline V gene are SQVTM and ANQGSEA. This specimen consisted of peripheral blood, obtained in a trial of Ad26.COV2.S vaccine versus placebo. This TCR derives from a person between 18 and 59 years old who received the Ad26.COV2.S COVID-19 vaccine or a placebo. This rearrangement joins TRBV29-1 to TRBJ2-1; TRBD2 agrees at 9 bases. CDR3 region: CSVGAGRLAANNEQFF. The CDR3 DNA follows: TGCAGCGTTGGGGCGGGGAGACTAGCGGCCAACAATGAGCAGTTCTTC.